This entry is about one TCR beta chain. One end of the junction does not line up with germline, which may come from a read error. This record belongs to a study of T cells in Graves' hyperthyroidism and ophthalmopathy. This CDR3 has 12 residues. Germline V gene sequence: CDR1 SQVTM, CDR2 ANQGSEA. Amplified regions were TCR beta CDR3 sequences from RNA transcripts. The TCR CDR3 was amplified in a first-round RT-PCR using the HTBI primer set. Using its own MiXCR run on the multiplex PCR reads, TCRdb lists one record per CDR3 protein. The sample consists of 20,000 to 30,000 distinct CDR3 sequences, roughly 45% of them appearing once.

Sequenced: blood. This chain links TRBV29-1 with TRBJ1-2, with D unclear. This clonotype originated in a woman younger than 45 with Graves' hyperthyroidism. The CDR3 reads CSVDCVSYGYTF. CDR3 bases: TGCAGCGTTGATTGTGTCAGTTATGGTTACACGTTC.